The present T cell receptor (beta chain) was sequenced within a study of T-cell reconstitution after alpha-beta-depleted transplantation in children. Researchers prepared the TCRbeta library using unique molecular identifiers, the study reports. TCRdb itself ran the PCR reads through MiXCR, one entry per CDR3 protein. The top ten hold over 4.5% of the sample, which has a few hundred thousand distinct CDR3 sequences, 9.5% to 13% seen once. The sequencing here drew on PBMCs from the stem cell graft donor, taken from the stem cell graft. The sequence derives from a human donor who donated a stem cell graft to a child with acute myeloid leukemia.

CDR3 bases: TGTGCCAGCAGGATACAGGGGCAAGAGACCCAGTACTTC. This sequence encodes CASRIQGQETQYF. The V call is TRBV12-3 or TRBV12-4, the J call TRBJ2-5; 7 nucleotides align to TRBD1. V trimming: 6 bases; J trimming: 2 bases; junction bases outside the gene matches: 3. This CDR3 is 13 amino acids long.